The rows below give T cell receptor beta chains drawn from one sample of a study of blood T cell repertoires in COVID-19. TCRdb keeps only in-frame clones here, not all; method: immunoSEQ multiplex PCR. There are about 24,000 clones in the sample; 89% occur only once, and roughly a fifth lies in the top ten. The sequencing input was peripheral blood. The receptors come from a human donor in a cohort sampled during active COVID-19. Each CDR3 is given with its conserved first and last residue. The D gene is left open where the match is weak. Size is stated for part of the rows, as once, few or many counts, or as a class when the clone is expanded.

V,J,D,size,CDR3,DNA
TRBV4-1,TRBJ2-7,.,.,CASSQTSSVYEQYF,TGCGCCAGCAGCCAAACGTCTAGCGTCTACGAGCAGTACTTC
TRBV29-1,TRBJ2-7,TRBD1,.,CSVETDRGGFYEQYF,TGCAGCGTTGAAACCGACAGGGGCGGTTTCTACGAGCAGTACTTC
TRBV5-1,TRBJ2-2,.,.,CASSLAGEIGELFF,TGCGCCAGCAGCTTGGCGGGAGAGATCGGGGAGCTGTTTTTT
TRBV28,TRBJ2-3,TRBD2,.,CASRLAGGVPTDTQYF,TGTGCCAGCCGCCTAGCGGGAGGAGTCCCCACAGATACGCAGTATTTT
TRBV4-2,TRBJ2-5,TRBD2,.,CASSQGASGGAGETQYF,TGTGCCAGCAGCCAAGGAGCTAGCGGGGGGGCCGGGGAGACCCAGTACTTC
TRBV5-1,TRBJ2-7,TRBD1,.,CASSIGTGGIYEQYF,TGCGCCAGCAGCATCGGGACAGGGGGCATCTACGAGCAGTACTTC
TRBV5-4,TRBJ2-2,.,.,CASSLGTRGTGELFF,TGTGCCAGCAGCTTGGGGACCAGGGGCACCGGGGAGCTGTTTTTT
TRBV27,TRBJ2-6,TRBD2,.,CASTRIAGGLRGANVLTF,TGTGCCAGCACCCGAATAGCGGGAGGGCTGCGAGGGGCCAACGTCCTGACTTTC
TRBV29-1,TRBJ2-3,TRBD1,.,CSVSGQGGRDTDTQYF,TGCAGCGTTAGCGGACAGGGCGGAAGGGACACAGATACGCAGTATTTT
TRBV29-1,TRBJ2-3,.,.,CSVSTGLTDTQYF,TGCAGCGTTTCGACAGGCCTCACAGATACGCAGTATTTT
TRBV5-1,TRBJ2-3,TRBD2,once,CASSSSGGRTDTQYF,TGCGCCAGCAGCTCTAGCGGGGGGCGCACAGATACGCAGTATTTT
TRBV10-3,TRBJ2-5,.,few,CAITQVLQDETQYF,TGTGCCATCACACAGGTCCTACAAGACGAGACCCAGTACTTC
TRBV3-1/TRBV3-2,TRBJ2-3,TRBD1,.,CASSQGRGRPADTQYF,TGTGCCAGCAGCCAAGGCAGGGGGCGACCGGCAGATACGCAGTATTTT
TRBV14,TRBJ2-1,TRBD1,.,CASSHKYPGQGNNEQFF,TGTGCCAGCAGCCATAAATACCCGGGACAGGGAAACAATGAGCAGTTCTTC
TRBV19,TRBJ1-6,.,.,CASRTAGSPLHF,TGTGCCAGCCGGACAGCTGGCTCACCCCTCCACTTT
TRBV3-1/TRBV3-2,TRBJ1-1,.,once,CASRESGAENTEAFF,TGTGCCAGCAGGGAATCAGGAGCGGAGAACACTGAAGCTTTCTTT
TRBV5-1,TRBJ2-5,.,.,CASSRGMGGETQYF,TGCGCCAGCAGTCGGGGAATGGGGGGAGAGACCCAGTACTTC
TRBV20-1,TRBJ2-3,TRBD2,.,CSASLGTSYDTQYF,TGCAGTGCTAGTCTCGGGACTAGCTATGATACGCAGTATTTT
TRBV7-8,TRBJ1-5,.,large,CASSLAGVGYGNQPQHF,TGTGCCAGCAGCTTAGCCGGGGTTGGGTACGGCAATCAGCCCCAGCATTTT
TRBV4-3,TRBJ2-3,TRBD1,.,CASSQVWRTGDGTDTQYF,TGCGCCAGCAGCCAAGTCTGGAGGACAGGGGATGGCACAGATACGCAGTATTTT
TRBV4-3,TRBJ2-7,TRBD1,.,CASSQVGTGGFTYEQYF,TGCGCCAGCAGCCAAGTGGGGACAGGGGGGTTTACCTACGAGCAGTACTTC
TRBV5-1,TRBJ2-7,TRBD2,.,CASSRRVAGGHEQYF,TGCGCCAGCAGCAGGAGGGTAGCGGGGGGGCACGAGCAGTACTTC
TRBV19,TRBJ2-2,TRBD1,.,CASTPPSRQGARYTGELFF,TGTGCCAGTACCCCCCCCTCCCGACAGGGGGCAAGGTACACCGGGGAGCTGTTTTTT
TRBV7-8,TRBJ2-2,TRBD1,.,CASSYRQGRNTGELFF,TGTGCCAGCAGCTACCGACAGGGGAGGAACACCGGGGAGCTGTTTTTT
TRBV5-1,TRBJ2-7,TRBD1,.,CASSVFDRDVPEQYF,TGCGCCAGCAGTGTTTTCGACAGGGATGTTCCCGAGCAGTACTTC
TRBV30,TRBJ2-7,.,large,CAWSEIRGFDEQYF,TGTGCCTGGAGTGAGATCCGGGGTTTCGACGAGCAGTACTTC
TRBV4-2,TRBJ2-3,TRBD2,.,CASSQTSGSTDTQYF,TGTGCCAGCAGCCAAACTAGCGGGAGCACAGATACGCAGTATTTT
TRBV13,TRBJ2-1,TRBD1,.,CASSLWTGGGEQFF,TGTGCCAGCAGCTTGTGGACAGGGGGCGGTGAGCAGTTCTTC
TRBV11-2,TRBJ2-7,.,.,CASSLITPGHEQYF,TGTGCCAGCAGCTTAATAACCCCTGGCCACGAGCAGTACTTC
TRBV7-2,TRBJ1-1,.,once,CASSLLSAGQYTEAFF,TGTGCCAGCAGCTTATTATCGGCAGGGCAGTACACTGAAGCTTTCTTT
TRBV3-1/TRBV3-2,TRBJ2-7,TRBD2,.,CASSQTISRSGIYEQYF,TGTGCCAGCAGCCAAACTATATCGCGGAGCGGGATCTACGAGCAGTACTTC
TRBV4-3,TRBJ1-4,TRBD1,.,CASSPAGQGHEKLFF,TGCGCCAGCAGTCCCGCGGGACAGGGCCATGAAAAACTGTTTTTT
TRBV6-2/TRBV6-3,TRBJ1-1,TRBD1,.,CASSWAQGGTEAFF,TGTGCCAGCAGTTGGGCCCAGGGGGGCACTGAAGCTTTCTTT
TRBV2,TRBJ2-5,TRBD2,.,CASSAETSGQETQYF,TGTGCCAGCAGTGCCGAGACTAGCGGTCAAGAGACCCAGTACTTC
TRBV6-6,TRBJ2-1,TRBD1,.,CASSKPGTGVGEQFF,TGTGCCAGCAGTAAACCCGGGACAGGGGTGGGTGAGCAGTTCTTC
TRBV24-1,TRBJ1-1,.,.,CATSETQGTEAFF,TGTGCCACCAGTGAAACACAGGGCACTGAAGCTTTCTTT
TRBV15,TRBJ2-7,.,.,CATSRRGLVYEQYF,TGTGCCACCAGCAGAAGGGGGTTGGTCTACGAGCAGTACTTC
TRBV6-5,TRBJ1-1,TRBD1,.,CASSFDRGNTEAFF,TGTGCCAGCAGTTTTGACAGGGGGAACACTGAAGCTTTCTTT
TRBV5-1,TRBJ1-2,.,.,CASSPTGNYGYTF,TGCGCCAGCAGCCCTACAGGGAACTATGGCTACACCTTC
TRBV5-5,TRBJ1-1,TRBD1,.,CASAPGQGTEAFF,TGTGCCAGCGCACCGGGACAGGGAACTGAAGCTTTCTTT
TRBV4-2,TRBJ1-5,TRBD1,.,CASSPPGQGNQPQHF,TGTGCCAGCAGCCCACCGGGACAGGGCAATCAGCCCCAGCATTTT
TRBV4-3,TRBJ2-7,.,.,CASSQDYPVPLEQYF,TGCGCCAGCAGCCAAGATTATCCAGTCCCGCTCGAGCAGTACTTC
TRBV3-1/TRBV3-2,TRBJ2-7,TRBD1,once,CASSAQQGQGGIF,TGTGCCAGCAGCGCTCAGCAGGGACAGGGGGGGATCTTC
TRBV3-1/TRBV3-2,TRBJ1-2,.,.,CASSLTDYGYTF,TGTGCCAGCAGCCTCACAGACTATGGCTACACCTTC
TRBV5-4,TRBJ2-7,TRBD2,once,CASSSASGRFYEQYF,TGTGCCAGCAGCTCGGCTAGCGGGAGATTCTACGAGCAGTACTTC
TRBV5-1,TRBJ2-1,.,.,CASSLVAAEVYNEQFF,TGCGCCAGCAGCTTGGTTGCGGCAGAAGTATACAATGAGCAGTTCTTC
TRBV7-2,TRBJ1-1,.,.,CASSPGIHTYTEAFF,TGTGCCAGCAGTCCCGGGATCCATACGTACACTGAAGCTTTCTTT
TRBV5-4,TRBJ2-1,TRBD2,.,CASSPKLAGGRNEQFF,TGTGCCAGCAGCCCAAAGCTAGCGGGAGGAAGGAATGAGCAGTTCTTC
TRBV6-4,TRBJ1-1,.,.,CATREGRDTEAFF,TGTGCGACCAGGGAGGGAAGGGACACTGAAGCTTTCTTT
TRBV7-8,TRBJ2-1,TRBD2,.,CASRPRGDNEQFF,TGTGCCAGCAGGCCGCGGGGGGACAATGAGCAGTTCTTC